A selection of T cell receptor beta chains follows, all from one sample in a study of identifying expanded T cells in peripheral blood. Using immunoSEQ multiplex PCR, the repertoire was profiled, and TCRdb retains in-frame clones only, with some absent. The sample records about 100,000 clones, around 89% being singletons. The sample taken for sequencing was blood. All receptors derive from a person between 18 and 75 years old in good health. Each CDR3 is given with its conserved first and last residue.

CDR3 protein | V gene
CARLRAQYF | TRBV19
CASSLGGTGAYEQYF | TRBV5-1
CASSQDGGQGESPLLNSPLHF | TRBV4-3
CASSSTGQANSGNTIYF | TRBV27
CASSSRGFVSYNEQFF | TRBV6-6
CASSEGPHGRMVFF | TRBV6-1
CASSNDLSYTF | TRBV9
CASSDSVNTEAFF | TRBV6-4
CASSVGFGTSVGELFF | TRBV9
CASRALGQPSNEKLFF | TRBV2
CASRTAGDSSYNEQFF | TRBV5-1
CASRIRDSPYEQYF | TRBV12-2
CAATPHKDFNSGNTIYF | TRBV10-3
CASSHGTSETQYF | TRBV4-3
CASSLGRAPEGTQYF | TRBV7-2
CASSSGQGVSPLHF | TRBV5-6
CARSGPGNTIYF | TRBV5-3
CASSEPLAGQGYTF | TRBV25-1
CASSDTGRPYGYTF | TRBV7-9
CASSETANYGYTF | TRBV5-4
CASSSLWRGASYEQYF | TRBV27
CASRAVGRQETQYF | TRBV2
CASSKVEGLVNQPQHF | TRBV21-1
CASSGGNYGYTF | TRBV28
CASSADLQGARGYGYTF | TRBV27
CASSLGVGQETQYF | TRBV11-2
CASSLMNRGTNYGYTF | TRBV5-6
CASSAPNNQPQHF | TRBV5-4
CASSEGLRPNYGYTF | TRBV6-1
CATSRGWEGPNTEAFF | TRBV15
CASTGTGQPQHF | TRBV2
CASSLTETDGYTF | TRBV6-6
CASSLERNAGDTQYF | TRBV5-4
CASSLGGRNTEAFF | TRBV13
CSVSPSGGAYNEQFF | TRBV29-1
CASSLTGGETPLHF | TRBV6-5
CASSFRGRTEAFF | TRBV28
CASIGVPGRSGRDGLNTEAFF | TRBV19
CASSYPTGSPKRGYGYTF | TRBV7-7
CASSARDRLTDTQYF | TRBV11-2
CASSGNSYEQYF | TRBV2
CASTRDRANQETQYF | TRBV19
CASSDRDREPSGANVLTF | TRBV23-1
CASSVRPSTDTQYF | TRBV9
CASSYSQEGYEQYF | TRBV6-5
CASSRETGRETQYF | TRBV5-4
CASSLGQGGSPLHF | TRBV11-2
CASSNSGGGKDEQFF | TRBV7-9
CASSLIGQYTDTQYF | TRBV5-1
CASSQDLETGARVGQYF | TRBV4-3
CASSFHGGANEQFF | TRBV28
CASSLGGYSNQPQHF | TRBV7-2